Following are 5 T cell receptor beta chains from one sample sequenced in a study of cytomegalovirus exposure and HLA in healthy donors. PCR primers comprised 60 Vbeta and 13 Jbeta primers. Profiling relied on immunoSEQ multiplex PCR, and the TCRdb table lists in-frame clones only, not all of them. The data contain about 140,000 clones, roughly two thirds of them singletons. Specimen: PBMCs. These receptors originate from a human donor in good health.

The rearrangement joins TRBV29-1 to TRBJ2-2; D might be TRBD2 (5 bases). Germline V lookup: CDR1 SQVTM, CDR2 ANQGSEA. This CDR3 has 14 amino acids. Trimming removed 5 bases from V and 1 base from J, with 11 bases in between. CDR3 in DNA: TGCAGCGTTCAGGTTAGCGTGAACACCGGGGAGCTGTTTTTT. The encoded protein is CSVQVSVNTGELFF.

CDR3 coding DNA: TGTGCCAGTAGTATAGGTACACATAGCAATCAGCCCCAGCATTTT. Residues: CASSIGTHSNQPQHF. This chain connects TRBV19 to TRBJ1-5; no clear D gene. The CDR3 contains 15 residues. Trimming left V 1 base short and J 0 bases short, with 7 bases between. The germline V gene has CDR1 LNHDA and CDR2 SQIVND (reference sequence). The variable domain in full, completed from reference TRBV19 and TRBJ1-5, reads DGGITQSPKYLFRKEGQNVTLSCEQNLNHDAMYWYRQDPGQGLRLIYYSQIVNDFQKGDIAEGYSVSREKKESFPLTVTSAQKNPTAFYLCASSIGTHSNQPQHFGDGTRLSIL.

The chain links TRBV10-1 to TRBJ2-3; tentatively, D is TRBD2 (6 bases). Germline V gene data show CDR1 as WNHNN and CDR2 as SYGVQD (reference sequence). Trimming removed 9 bases at V and 5 bases at J, with 18 bases between. The CDR3 sequence is 14 residues long. In DNA form, the CDR3 reads TGCGCCAGGTCCCGGGAGATACCTGGAGATACGCAGTATTTT. Its translation: CARSREIPGDTQYF.

CDR3 coding DNA: TGTGCCAGCAGTTACGGAGGGAATAGCAATCAGCCCCAGCATTTT. This gives the protein CASSYGGNSNQPQHF. The chain carries TRBV6-6 and TRBJ1-5; no definite D call. The germline V and J ends were trimmed by 2 bases and 0 bases, with 8 bases remaining between them. CDR1 MNHNY and CDR2 SVGAGI come from the germline V gene (reference sequence). CDR3 size: 15 residues.

The rearrangement joins TRBV14 to TRBJ2-5; 8 positions agree with TRBD1. Trimming took 4 bases from V and 2 from J; bases not matched to a gene: 9. Germline V gene sequence: CDR1 SGHDN, CDR2 FVKESK. The CDR3 has 16 amino acids. The CDR3 bases are TGTGCCAGCAGCCGAGGACAGGGTGGTTGGCAAGAGACCCAGTACTTC. Residues: CASSRGQGGWQETQYF.